The 14 T cell receptor beta chains in this list originate from one sample, sequenced in a study of graft-versus-host responses after intestinal transplantation listed by TCRdb under 2021. In the paper's terms, the time point label means: cells obtained before transplantation from donor or recipient. Receptor amplification or capture employed the immunoSEQ multiplex PCR assay. The table comes from immuneACCESS by way of TCRdb, which keeps in-frame sequences with V and J called. Part of the clones is missing from these tables; in studies checked, under half for an unresolved V gene and the rest for unknown reasons. Within this sample are approximately 4,100 clones, with roughly 21% of them counted one time only. Jointly, the top ten make up roughly 5% of the sample. The specimen was alloreactive CD4+ T cells from a mixed lymphocyte reaction culture, collected before transplantation. This sample's cell subset or site label indicates: CFSE-low proliferating T cells sorted from approximately 6-day pre-transplant mixed lymphocyte reaction (GvH or HvG direction). Source of these receptors: a human patient who was an organ donor for intestinal transplantation.

The chain's CDR3 is CASSLVPNGDTQYF. DNA of the CDR3: TGTGCCAGCAGCTTAGTTCCCAACGGAGATACGCAGTATTTT. The chain combines TRBV5-4 with TRBJ2-3; D gene ambiguous. The CDR3 is made up of 14 amino acids. V gave up 2 bases and J gave up 5 bases, with 12 bases separating them. Looked up from germline, CDR1 is SGHNT and CDR2 is YYREEE (reference sequence).

This clone is categorized as medium-sized (0.01 to 0.1%). V usage is TRBV6-5 and J usage is TRBJ1-1; weak D call: TRBD1 (6 bases). The CDR3 contains 13 residues. Trimming took 5 bases from V and 4 from J, leaving 11 bases between them. Germline-derived CDR1 and CDR2 are MNHEY and SVGAGI. CDR3 protein: CASSGGGRTEAFF. The CDR3 DNA reads as TGTGCCAGCAGTGGGGGGGGGCGCACTGAAGCTTTCTTT.

CDR3 nucleotide sequence: TGTGCCAGCATCGCAGGGATCGGGGAGCTGTTTTTT. It yields the protein CASIAGIGELFF. The V and J genes are TRBV6-5 and TRBJ2-2; a weak D match, TRBD1 (5 bases). Trimming removed 7 bases at V and 7 bases at J, with 10 bases between. The germline V gene has CDR1 MNHEY and CDR2 SVGAGI. The CDR3 runs to 12 residues.

The chain employs TRBV6-1 and TRBJ2-2; no clear D gene. Germline V CDR1 and CDR2: MNHNS, SASEGT. This CDR3 is 14 amino acids long. Trimming removed 6 bases at V and 1 base at J, with 9 bases between. Written as DNA, the CDR3 is TGTGCCAGCAGCTGGGCTCGGAACACCGGGGAGCTGTTTTTT. Its translation is CASSWARNTGELFF.

This clone appeared a single time. The DNA for the CDR3 is TGTGCCAGCAGTTTATCCCGACTAGCGGGGGGGGGCCCCACCGGGGAGCTGTTTTTT. It codes for CASSLSRLAGGGPTGELFF. The chain is built from TRBV27 and TRBJ2-2; 14 positions agree with TRBD2. There are 19 residues in the CDR3. Germline V CDR1 and CDR2: MNHEY, SMNVEV (reference sequence). The junction had 7 bases not matched to a gene; V was cut back by 0 bases and J by 4 bases.

The chain combines TRBV28 with TRBJ1-6, with TRBD1 matching 7 bases. J was trimmed by 4 bases and V by 3 bases; bases with no gene match: 3. The CDR3 spans 15 residues. Germline assignment: CDR1 MDHEN and CDR2 SYDVKM. CDR3 sequence: CASSFRGFYNSPLHF. CDR3 sequence (DNA): TGTGCCAGCAGTTTCAGGGGGTTTTATAATTCACCCCTCCACTTT.

This clone showed up just a few times. The chain links TRBV28 to TRBJ2-1; D is possibly TRBD1 (5 bases). The germline V gene has CDR1 MDHEN and CDR2 SYDVKM. The CDR3 totals 15 residues. V was cut by 3 bases and J by 6 bases, with 15 bases left in between. This chain's CDR3 is CASSFQGQGTNEQFF. Here the CDR3 DNA reads TGTGCCAGCAGTTTTCAAGGACAAGGCACCAATGAGCAGTTCTTC.

The rearrangement joins TRBV6-5 to TRBJ1-2; 10 bases line up with TRBD1. CDR1 MNHEY and CDR2 SVGAGI come from the germline V gene. With V trimmed by 5 bases and J by 6 bases, 9 bases remained unmatched. CDR3 length: 15 residues. CDR3 amino acids: CASSRTGGSTDGYTF. The DNA of the CDR3 is TGTGCCAGCAGTCGGACAGGGGGTTCTACAGATGGCTACACCTTC.

This rearrangement joins TRBV5-4 to TRBJ2-3, with D possibly being TRBD2 (5 bases). V lost 0 bases, J lost 1 base, and 6 bases lay in between. The CDR3 is 14 amino acids. The germline gives CDR1 SGHNT, CDR2 YYREEE (reference sequence). The CDR3 loop reads CASSLAGGTDTQYF. The CDR3 DNA follows: TGTGCCAGCAGCTTGGCCGGGGGCACAGATACGCAGTATTTT.

The chain carries TRBV6-6 and TRBJ2-3; no definite D call. The CDR3 has 14 amino acids. Trimming pared 0 bases from V and 3 bases from J, leaving 7 bases between. Germline loops: CDR1 MNHNY, CDR2 SVGAGI (reference sequence). CDR3 protein: CASSYSGRTDTQYF. DNA of the CDR3: TGTGCCAGCAGTTACTCTGGTCGGACAGATACGCAGTATTTT.

The V gene is TRBV29-1, the J gene TRBJ2-1; 7 positions agree with TRBD2. The CDR3 covers 13 residues. Germline V gene data show CDR1 as SQVTM and CDR2 as ANQGSEA. Unmatched junction bases numbered 6, after V lost 0 bases and J lost 10 bases. The CDR3 sequence is CSVEDQAGVEQFF. Here the CDR3 DNA reads TGCAGCGTTGAAGATCAGGCGGGGGTGGAGCAGTTCTTC.

This chain links TRBV7-6 with TRBJ2-3, with 9 nucleotides matching TRBD1. Germline CDR1 is SGHVS and CDR2 is FNYEAQ. With 5 bases clipped from V and 10 bases from J, the junction kept 13 bases outside the gene matches. The CDR3 loop spans 15 amino acids. The CDR3 loop reads CASSRTTGGGGAQYF. In nucleotides, the CDR3 is TGTGCCAGCAGCCGCACGACAGGGGGAGGGGGTGCGCAGTATTTT.

This clone was detected only a few times. The chain links TRBV7-1 to TRBJ1-6; D perhaps matches TRBD1 (6 bases). TRBV7-1 is an ORF for which the function is uncertain. Trimming took 4 bases from V and 6 from J, leaving 10 bases between them. The CDR3 has 14 residues. Here the CDR3 reads CASSLSGVNSPLHF. Written as DNA, the CDR3 is TGTGCCAGCAGCTTATCAGGGGTTAATTCACCCCTCCACTTT.

The V call is TRBV11-2, the J call TRBJ2-2; D is unresolved. The V end was cut by 5 bases, the J end by 5 bases, with 6 bases between. Germline CDR1 and CDR2: SGHAT and FQNNGV. The CDR3 sequence is 12 residues long. The CDR3 sequence: CASSPLTGELFF. The DNA for the CDR3 is TGTGCCAGCAGCCCCCTGACCGGGGAGCTGTTTTTT. Supplemented by reference TRBV11-2 and TRBJ2-2, the full variable domain reads EAGVAQSPRYKIIEKRQSVAFWCNPISGHATLYWYQQILGQGPKLLIQFQNNGVVDDSQLPKDRFSAERLKGVDSTLKIQPAKLEDSAVYLCASSPLTGELFFGEGSRLTVL.